This TCR beta chain was observed in a study of T-cell reconstitution after alpha-beta-depleted transplantation in children. About this clonotype: Its antigen is still unknown.

The library targeted TCRbeta and was prepared with unique molecular identifiers. TCRdb passed the PCR reads through MiXCR, listing each CDR3 protein once. The sample includes 580,000 or so distinct CDR3 sequences, more than 20% of them seen just once. The CDR3 covers 18 residues. The V end lost 3 bases, the J end lost 1 base, and 21 bases lay between the germline ends. Study conclusions and caveats: Some patients' high day-60 TCRbeta diversity was traced to surviving recipient T cells and thymic progenitors. Several hundred expanded graft clones reportedly gave rise to the alpha-beta T cells present about two months after transplant. Once a year had passed after transplant, T-cell counts and diversity came mostly from newly produced T cells.

The source is a boy younger than two who had a stem cell transplant for acute myeloid leukemia, so the T cells may come from the graft donor. The sample in question was PBMCs, mostly from graft donor cells, obtained 360 days after TCRalphabeta/CD19-depleted stem cell transplant. The rearrangement uses TRBV12-3 or TRBV12-4 and TRBJ1-2; the D gene is possibly TRBD1 (6 bases). Here the CDR3 DNA reads TGTGCCAGCAGTTTTGTTGTCGGACAGAGGCCCAGTAACTATGGCTACACCTTC. Amino acids: CASSFVVGQRPSNYGYTF.